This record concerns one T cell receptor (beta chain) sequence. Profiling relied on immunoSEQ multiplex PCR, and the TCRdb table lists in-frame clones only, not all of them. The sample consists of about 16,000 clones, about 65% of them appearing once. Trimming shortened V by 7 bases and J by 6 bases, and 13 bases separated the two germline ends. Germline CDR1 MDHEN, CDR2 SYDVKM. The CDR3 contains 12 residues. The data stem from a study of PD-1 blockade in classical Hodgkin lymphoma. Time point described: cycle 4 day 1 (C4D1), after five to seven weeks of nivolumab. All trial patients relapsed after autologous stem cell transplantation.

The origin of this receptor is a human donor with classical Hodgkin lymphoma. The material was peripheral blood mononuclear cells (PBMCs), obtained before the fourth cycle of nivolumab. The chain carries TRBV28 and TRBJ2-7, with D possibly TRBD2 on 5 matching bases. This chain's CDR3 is CASTQSRGEQYF. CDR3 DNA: TGTGCCAGCACCCAATCCCGGGGCGAGCAGTACTTC.